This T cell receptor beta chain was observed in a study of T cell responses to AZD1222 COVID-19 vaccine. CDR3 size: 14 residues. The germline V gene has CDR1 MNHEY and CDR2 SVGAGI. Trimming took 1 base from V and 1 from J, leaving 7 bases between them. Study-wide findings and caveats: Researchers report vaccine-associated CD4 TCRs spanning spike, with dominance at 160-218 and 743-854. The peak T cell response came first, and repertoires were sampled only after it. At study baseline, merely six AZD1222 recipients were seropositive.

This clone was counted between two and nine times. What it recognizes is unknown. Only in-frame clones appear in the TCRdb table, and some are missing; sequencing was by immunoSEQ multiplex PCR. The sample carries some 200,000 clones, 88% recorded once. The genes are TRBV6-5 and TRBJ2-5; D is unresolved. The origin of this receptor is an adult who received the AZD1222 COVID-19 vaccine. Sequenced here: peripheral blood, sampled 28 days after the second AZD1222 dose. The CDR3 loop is CASSYLASQETQYF. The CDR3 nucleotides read TGTGCCAGCAGTTACTTGGCAAGCCAAGAGACCCAGTACTTC.